Listed here are 7 T cell receptor beta chains from one sample, sequenced in a study of T cells in Graves' hyperthyroidism and ophthalmopathy. Amplified regions were TCR beta CDR3 sequences from RNA transcripts. Using the HTBI primer set, a first-round RT-PCR was run on the TCR CDR3. MiXCR was run by TCRdb on the multiplex PCR reads, yielding one entry per CDR3 protein. The data contain approximately 590,000 distinct CDR3 sequences, around a sixth of them singletons. The sequenced sample consisted of blood. The receptors were sampled from a woman in her twenties or thirties with Graves' hyperthyroidism.

In this sample, this clonotype turned up many times. The rearrangement uses TRBV2 and TRBJ2-1; unclear D gene. The ends were cut back, 3 bases at V and 4 bases at J, with 7 bases in the middle. CDR3 length equals 13 residues. The germline gives CDR1 SNHLY, CDR2 FYNNEI. The CDR3 sequence: CASSDDRYNEQFF. The CDR3 nucleotides read TGTGCCAGCAGTGATGATAGATACAATGAGCAGTTCTTC.

This clonotype was found many times. CDR3 sequence: CASSLRTGGRYTEAFF. The CDR3 DNA is TGTGCCAGCAGCCTCCGGACAGGGGGGCGATATACTGAAGCTTTCTTT. The V gene is TRBV3-1, the J gene TRBJ1-1; 10 bases map to TRBD1. Germline loops: CDR1 LGHDT, CDR2 YNNKEL (reference sequence). This CDR3 has 16 amino acids. After removal of 4 bases from V and 5 bases from J, the junction contained 10 bases not matched to a gene.

This clonotype was picked up many times. The chain has TRBV3-1 and TRBJ2-7, with 14 bases fitting TRBD2. In germline, CDR1 is LGHDT, CDR2 YNNKEL (reference sequence). The junction had 11 bases not matched to a gene; V was cut back by 2 bases and J by 5 bases. The CDR3 contains 18 residues. The CDR3 loop is CASSQPARLAGGPDEQYF. CDR3 DNA: TGTGCCAGCAGCCAACCAGCGCGACTAGCGGGAGGGCCTGACGAGCAGTACTTC.

The rearrangement links TRBV11-2 to TRBJ2-1; TRBD2 matches 8 bases. Judging by the DNA end, TRBJ2-7 fits better; the J call may be wrong. The V gene's germline CDR1 is SGHAT and CDR2 FQNNGV. This CDR3 is built from 16 residues. CDR3 loop: CASSLAGQSSYNEQYF. CDR3 coding DNA: TGTGCCAGCAGCCTAGCGGGTCAGAGCTCCTACAATGAGCAGTACTTC.

The chain carries TRBV11-2 and TRBJ2-1, with unresolved D. Trimming removed 1 base at V and 1 base at J, with 8 bases between. From germline, CDR1 is SGHAT and CDR2 FQNNGV. This CDR3 is 15 amino acids long. This chain's CDR3 is CASSLVGPSYNEQFF. CDR3 DNA: TGTGCCAGCAGCTTAGTTGGTCCGTCCTACAATGAGCAGTTCTTC.

J is TRBJ1-1 and V is TRBV19, with 9 positions matching TRBD1. The V gene end was trimmed by 6 bases and the J gene end by 4 bases; junction bases not matched to a gene: 15. Germline values: CDR1 LNHDA, CDR2 SQIVND (reference sequence). This CDR3 region has 17 residues. The CDR3 here is CASRAPSTTGGGTEAFF. Here the CDR3 DNA reads TGTGCCAGTAGGGCCCCCTCCACGACAGGGGGGGGCACTGAAGCTTTCTTT. Using reference TRBV19 and TRBJ1-1 for the parts outside the CDR3, the full variable domain is DGGITQSPKYLFRKEGQNVTLSCEQNLNHDAMYWYRQDPGQGLRLIYYSQIVNDFQKGDIAEGYSVSREKKESFPLTVTSAQKNPTAFYLCASRAPSTTGGGTEAFFGQGTRLTVV.

This chain links TRBV7-3 with TRBJ2-3; 8 positions match TRBD2. The V gene end was trimmed by 0 bases and the J gene end by 6 bases; junction bases not matched to a gene: 14. Germline CDR1 is SGHTA and CDR2 is FQGTGA. The CDR3 loop spans 18 amino acids. CDR3 sequence: CASSLTGTSGPAGDTQYF. In nucleotides, the CDR3 is TGTGCCAGCAGCTTAACGGGTACTAGCGGACCAGCCGGGGATACGCAGTATTTT.